Presented here are 17 T cell receptor beta chains from one specimen sequenced in a study of CD8+ T cells in alopecia areata. Following extraction, RNA underwent reverse transcription to cDNA, which served as the sequencing template. Clones were sequenced by immunoSEQ multiplex PCR, and TCRdb holds only the in-frame ones, with some missing. Of about 140,000 clones listed, around 62% are singletons. The sequenced sample was CD8+ T cells sorted from blood. The receptors come from a human donor in good health.

This sequence joins TRBV9 and TRBJ2-1, with D perhaps TRBD2 (5 bases). The V and J ends lost 4 bases and 4 bases respectively, with 9 bases between them. The CDR3 has 13 amino acids. Germline CDR1 and CDR2: SGDLS and YYNGEE. CDR3 DNA sequence: TGTGCCAGCAGCCTCACGGGGTACAATGAGCAGTTCTTC. Translated, it gives CASSLTGYNEQFF.

This chain links TRBV28 with TRBJ2-7; 8 bases agree with TRBD2. The CDR3 contains 15 residues. V gave up 5 bases and J gave up 2 bases; unmatched junction bases: 8. Germline assignment: CDR1 MDHEN and CDR2 SYDVKM. CDR3 coding DNA: TGTGCCAGCAGTCCATTGCGGGAGGTCGCCTACGAGCAGTACTTC. Translated, it gives CASSPLREVAYEQYF.

This sequence joins TRBV5-1 and TRBJ2-1, with 10 bases matching TRBD2. The trim removed 4 bases at V and 2 bases at J, leaving 3 bases unmatched. The CDR3 loop spans 15 amino acids. CDR1 and CDR2 from the germline V gene are SGHRS and YFSETQ. CDR3: CASSLTSGTYNEQFF. Written as DNA, the CDR3 is TGCGCCAGCAGCCTCACTAGCGGGACCTACAATGAGCAGTTCTTC.

In DNA, the CDR3 is TGTGCCAGCTCCTTAGGTTATGGCTACACCTTC. Translated, it gives CASSLGYGYTF. The J gene is TRBJ1-2, the V gene TRBV25-1, with no clear D. CDR3 length equals 11 residues. Germline V gene data show CDR1 as MGHDK and CDR2 as SYGVNS. V lost 8 bases and J 5 bases, leaving 9 bases between the germline ends.

The genes are TRBV5-6 and TRBJ2-1, with D unresolved. Germline V gene sequence: CDR1 SGHDT, CDR2 YYEEEE. The CDR3 extends over 12 amino acids. The ends were cut back, 0 bases at V and 7 bases at J, with 5 bases in the middle. This CDR3 reads CASSLAENEQFF. CDR3 bases: TGTGCCAGCAGCTTGGCTGAGAATGAGCAGTTCTTC.

This chain links TRBV5-1 with TRBJ1-2; no definite D call. The ends were cut back, 0 bases at V and 8 bases at J, with 11 bases in the middle. CDR1 is SGHRS and CDR2 is YFSETQ in the germline V gene. The CDR3 runs to 13 residues. The CDR3 DNA reads TGCGCCAGCAGCTTGGTAGAGGGAGGCGGCTACACCTTC. The encoded protein is CASSLVEGGGYTF.

In this sample, this clone turned up once. CDR3 region: CASSHRVPRTEAFF. For the CDR3, the DNA is TGTGCCAGCAGTCACCGGGTCCCGAGGACTGAAGCTTTCTTT. V is TRBV27 and J is TRBJ1-1; D is undetermined. CDR1 MNHEY and CDR2 SMNVEV come from the germline V gene (reference sequence). Trimming cost V 5 bases and J 5 bases, with 15 bases left between them. This CDR3 is built from 14 residues.

The rearrangement joins TRBV10-2 to TRBJ2-1; a possible D gene is TRBD1 (5 bases). V dropped 3 bases and J dropped 2 bases, with 14 bases sitting between them. The CDR3 spans 16 residues. The germline V gene has CDR1 WSHSY and CDR2 SAAADI. CDR3 sequence: CASSERARAPYNEQFF. The CDR3 DNA sequence: TGCGCCAGCAGTGAAAGGGCCAGGGCCCCCTACAATGAGCAGTTCTTC.

The rearrangement uses TRBV7-9 and TRBJ2-5; 11 bases agree with TRBD1. CDR3 length: 15 amino acids. Germline values: CDR1 SEHNR, CDR2 FQNEAQ (reference sequence). V lost 7 bases and J lost 5; bases outside the gene matches: 9. CDR3 in amino acids: CASTTWDRGEETQYF. Written as DNA, the CDR3 is TGTGCCAGCACCACCTGGGACAGGGGGGAGGAGACCCAGTACTTC.

In this sample, this clone turned up a few times. J is TRBJ2-1 and V is TRBV10-2; 11 nucleotides align to TRBD2. The J segment lost 7 bases and the V segment lost 3 bases, leaving 5 bases of the junction unmatched. Looked up from germline, CDR1 is WSHSY and CDR2 is SAAADI. The CDR3 has 15 residues. CDR3 residues: CASSDRLAGRNEQFF. CDR3 DNA: TGCGCCAGCAGTGATCGACTAGCGGGACGTAATGAGCAGTTCTTC.

This chain connects TRBV29-1 to TRBJ2-1; TRBD2 might be the D (5 bases). CDR1 is SQVTM, CDR2 ANQGSEA, per germline. The V end was cut by 7 bases, the J end by 2 bases, with 15 bases between. This CDR3 region has 14 residues. CDR3 amino acids: CSAKTTNTYNEQFF. CDR3 DNA sequence: TGCAGCGCGAAGACTACTAATACCTACAATGAGCAGTTCTTC.

V and J are TRBV6-6 and TRBJ2-1; 7 bases agree with TRBD2. Germline CDR1 and CDR2: MNHNY and SVGAGI (reference sequence). V trimming: 6 bases; J trimming: 6 bases; junction bases outside the gene matches: 8. The CDR3 has 14 amino acids. The CDR3 DNA sequence: TGTGCCAGCAGCCGGGAGACTAGCCTCAATGAGCAGTTCTTC. It specifies CASSRETSLNEQFF.

V and J are TRBV19 and TRBJ2-1; the D gene is possibly TRBD2 (5 bases). The CDR3 is 14 residues long. Germline V lookup: CDR1 LNHDA, CDR2 SQIVND (reference sequence). The V end lost 4 bases, the J end lost 4 bases, and 11 bases lay between the germline ends. The CDR3 DNA follows: TGTGCCAGTAGTAAAGAGGGAATTTACAATGAGCAGTTCTTC. It yields the protein CASSKEGIYNEQFF.

CDR3 sequence (DNA): TGTGCCAGCACTGGACAGGCGGCTAACTATGGCTACACCTTC. It translates to CASTGQAANYGYTF. The chain joins TRBV2 to TRBJ1-2, with 7 bases lining up with TRBD1. CDR3 size: 14 residues. Trimming removed 7 bases from V and 0 bases from J; junction bases left unmatched: 5. From germline, CDR1 is SNHLY and CDR2 FYNNEI.

The chain couples TRBV29-1 to TRBJ2-1; TRBD2 is a possible D gene (6 bases). Germline values: CDR1 SQVTM, CDR2 ANQGSEA. This CDR3 comprises 16 residues. The V and J ends lost 7 bases and 4 bases respectively, with 23 bases between them. This CDR3 reads CSAKGLDNTSYNEQFF. The DNA for the CDR3 is TGCAGCGCTAAGGGACTGGACAATACTTCTTACAATGAGCAGTTCTTC.

CDR3 bases: TGTGCCAGCAGTTCCCTTCCGGGACTAGCGGGAGTGGAGACCCAGTACTTC. Protein sequence: CASSSLPGLAGVETQYF. This chain connects TRBV27 to TRBJ2-5; TRBD2 matches at 14 bases. CDR3 length: 17 amino acids. Germline lookup yields CDR1 MNHEY and CDR2 SMNVEV (reference sequence). The V and J ends lost 4 bases and 5 bases, in that order; junction bases with no gene match: 9.

The rearrangement links TRBV28 to TRBJ2-7; D might be TRBD1 or TRBD2, each matching 5 bases. The CDR3 extends over 14 amino acids. Germline CDR1 MDHEN, CDR2 SYDVKM. V was trimmed by 6 bases and J by 1 base, leaving 13 bases between them. The CDR3 reads CASSVRDGSYEQYF. In nucleotides, the CDR3 is TGTGCCAGCAGCGTACGGGACGGATCCTACGAGCAGTACTTC.